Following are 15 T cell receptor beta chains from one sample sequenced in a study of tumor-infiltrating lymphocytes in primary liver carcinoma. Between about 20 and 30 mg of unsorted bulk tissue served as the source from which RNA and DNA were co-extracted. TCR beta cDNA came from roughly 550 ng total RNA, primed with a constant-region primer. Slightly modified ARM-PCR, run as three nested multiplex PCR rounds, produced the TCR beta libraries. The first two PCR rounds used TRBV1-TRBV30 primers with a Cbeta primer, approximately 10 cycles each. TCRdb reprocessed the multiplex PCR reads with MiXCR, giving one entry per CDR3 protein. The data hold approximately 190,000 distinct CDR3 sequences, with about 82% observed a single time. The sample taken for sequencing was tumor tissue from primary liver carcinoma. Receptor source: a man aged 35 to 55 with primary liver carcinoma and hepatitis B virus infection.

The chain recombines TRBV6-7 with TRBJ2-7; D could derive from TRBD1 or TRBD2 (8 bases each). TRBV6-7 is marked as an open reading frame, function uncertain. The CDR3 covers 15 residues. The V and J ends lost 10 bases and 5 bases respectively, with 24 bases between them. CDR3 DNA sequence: TGTGCCAACAGGGGGTTTAGCGGGAATCAGGACGAGCAGTACTTC. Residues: CANRGFSGNQDEQYF.

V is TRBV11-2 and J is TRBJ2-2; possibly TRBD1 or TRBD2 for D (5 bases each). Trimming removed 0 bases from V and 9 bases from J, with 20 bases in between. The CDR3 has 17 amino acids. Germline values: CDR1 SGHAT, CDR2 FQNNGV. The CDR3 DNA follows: TGTGCCAGCAGCTTAGATCAACGGGGTAGGGACGCCAGGGAGCTGTTTTTT. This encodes CASSLDQRGRDARELFF.

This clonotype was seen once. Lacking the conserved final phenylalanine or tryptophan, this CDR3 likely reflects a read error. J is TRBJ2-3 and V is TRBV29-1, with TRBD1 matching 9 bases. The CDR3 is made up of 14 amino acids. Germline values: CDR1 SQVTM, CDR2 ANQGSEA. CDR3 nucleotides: TGCTGCGTTTCCGGGACAGGGACGTCAAATACGCAGTATTAT. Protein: CCVSGTGTSNTQYY.

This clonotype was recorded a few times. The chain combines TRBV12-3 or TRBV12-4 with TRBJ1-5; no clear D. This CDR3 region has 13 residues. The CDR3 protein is CANSLTRDQPQHF. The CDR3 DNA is TGTGCTAACAGTTTAACTCGGGATCAGCCCCAGCATTTT.

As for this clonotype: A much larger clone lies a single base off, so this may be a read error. The CDR3, as DNA: TGCGTCAGCAGCTTGGGAGACGCTGGAAACACCATATATTTT. Encoded protein: CVSSLGDAGNTIYF. The chain couples TRBV5-1 to TRBJ1-3; D not certain. Germline values: CDR1 SGHRS, CDR2 YFSETQ. The length of the CDR3 is 14 residues.

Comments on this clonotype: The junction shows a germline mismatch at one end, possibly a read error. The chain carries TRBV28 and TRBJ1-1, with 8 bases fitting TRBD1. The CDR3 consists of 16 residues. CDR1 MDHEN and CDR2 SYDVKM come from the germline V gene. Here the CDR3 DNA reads TGTACCAGCAGTTTACCAAATGGACAGGGACACACTGAAGCTTTCTTT. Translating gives CTSSLPNGQGHTEAFF.

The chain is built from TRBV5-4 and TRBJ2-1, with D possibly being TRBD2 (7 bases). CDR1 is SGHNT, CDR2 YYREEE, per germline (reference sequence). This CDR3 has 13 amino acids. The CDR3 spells CVGSRRGGVEQFF. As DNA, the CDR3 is TGTGTCGGCAGCCGAAGGGGGGGAGTCGAGCAGTTCTTC. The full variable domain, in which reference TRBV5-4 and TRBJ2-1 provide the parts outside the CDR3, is ETGVTQSPTHLIKTRGQQVTLRCSSQSGHNTVSWYQQALGQGPQFIFQYYREEENGRGNFPPRFSGLQFPNYSSELNVNALELDDSALYLCVGSRRGGVEQFFGPGTRLTVL.

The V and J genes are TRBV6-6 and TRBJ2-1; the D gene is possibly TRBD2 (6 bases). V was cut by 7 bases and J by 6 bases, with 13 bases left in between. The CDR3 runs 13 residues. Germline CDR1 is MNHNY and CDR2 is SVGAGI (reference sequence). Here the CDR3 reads CASKKTRGNEQFF. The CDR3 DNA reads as TGTGCCAGCAAAAAGACTAGAGGCAATGAGCAGTTCTTC.

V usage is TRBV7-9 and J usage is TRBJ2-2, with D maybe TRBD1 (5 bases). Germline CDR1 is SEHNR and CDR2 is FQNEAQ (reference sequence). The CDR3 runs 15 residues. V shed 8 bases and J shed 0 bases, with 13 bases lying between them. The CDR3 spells CASCPGQANTGELFF. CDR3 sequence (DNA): TGTGCCAGCTGCCCCGGACAAGCGAACACCGGGGAGCTGTTTTTT.

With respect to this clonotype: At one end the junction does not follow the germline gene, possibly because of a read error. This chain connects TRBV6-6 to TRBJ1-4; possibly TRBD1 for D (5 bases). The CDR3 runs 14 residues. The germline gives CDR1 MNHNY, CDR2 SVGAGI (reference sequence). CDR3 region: CANSYSTKGEKLFF. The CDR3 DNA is TGTGCCAACAGTTACTCGACAAAGGGGGAAAAACTGTTTTTT.

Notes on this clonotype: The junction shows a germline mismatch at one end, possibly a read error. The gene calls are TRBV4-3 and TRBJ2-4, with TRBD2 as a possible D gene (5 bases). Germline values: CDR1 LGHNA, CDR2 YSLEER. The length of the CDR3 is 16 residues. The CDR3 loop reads CTSSQDGSLAKNIQYF. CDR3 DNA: TGCACCAGTAGCCAAGATGGCAGCCTAGCCAAAAATATTCAGTACTTC.

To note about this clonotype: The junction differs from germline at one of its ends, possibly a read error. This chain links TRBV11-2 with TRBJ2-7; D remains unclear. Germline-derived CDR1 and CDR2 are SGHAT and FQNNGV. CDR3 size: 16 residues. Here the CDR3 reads CASISLMAITTDEQYF. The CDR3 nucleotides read TGTGCCAGCATCTCTCTCATGGCGATAACTACCGACGAGCAGTATTTC.

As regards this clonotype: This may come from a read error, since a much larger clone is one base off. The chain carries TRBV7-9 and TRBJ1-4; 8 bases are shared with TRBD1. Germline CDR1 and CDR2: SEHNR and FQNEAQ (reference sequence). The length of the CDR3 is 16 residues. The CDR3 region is CASSLNRDRPNEKPFF. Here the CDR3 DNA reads TGTGCCAGCAGCCTCAACCGGGACAGGCCTAATGAAAAACCGTTTTTT.

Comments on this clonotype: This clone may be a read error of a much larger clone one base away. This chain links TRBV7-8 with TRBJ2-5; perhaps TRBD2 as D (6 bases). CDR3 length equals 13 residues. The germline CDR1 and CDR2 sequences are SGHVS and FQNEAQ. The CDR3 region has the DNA TGTGCCAGCACCACCGTGGGGGGTGAGATCCAGTACTTC. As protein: CASTTVGGEIQYF. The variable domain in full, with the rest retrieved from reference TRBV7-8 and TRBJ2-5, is GAGVSQSPRYKVAKRGQDVALRCDPISGHVSLFWYQQALGQGPEFLTYFQNEAQLDKSGLPSDRFFAERPEGSVSTLKIQRTQQEDSAVYLCASTTVGGEIQYFGPGTRLLVL.

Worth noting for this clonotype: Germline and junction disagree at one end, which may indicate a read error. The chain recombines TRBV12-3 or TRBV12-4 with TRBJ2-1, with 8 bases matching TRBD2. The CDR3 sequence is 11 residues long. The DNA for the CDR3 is TGTACCATCATTCACGGGACTAGTAATCTCTTC. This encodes CTIIHGTSNLF.